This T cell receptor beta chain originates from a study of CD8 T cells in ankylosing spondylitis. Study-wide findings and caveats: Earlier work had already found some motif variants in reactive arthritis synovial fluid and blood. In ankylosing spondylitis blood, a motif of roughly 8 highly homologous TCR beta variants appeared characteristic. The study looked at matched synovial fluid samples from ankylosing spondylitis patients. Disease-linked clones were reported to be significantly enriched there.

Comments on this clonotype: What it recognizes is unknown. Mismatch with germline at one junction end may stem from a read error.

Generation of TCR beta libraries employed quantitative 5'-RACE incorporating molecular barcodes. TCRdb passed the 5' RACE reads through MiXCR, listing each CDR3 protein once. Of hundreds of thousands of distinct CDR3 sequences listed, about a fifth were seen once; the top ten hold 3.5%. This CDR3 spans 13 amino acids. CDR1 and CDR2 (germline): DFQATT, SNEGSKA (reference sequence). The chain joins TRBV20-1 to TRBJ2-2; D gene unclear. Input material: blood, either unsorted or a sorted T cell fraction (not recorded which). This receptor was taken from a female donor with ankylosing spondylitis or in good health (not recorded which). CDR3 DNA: TGCAGTGCCAGAGTCACGAACACCGGGGAGCTGTTTTTT. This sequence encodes CSARVTNTGELFF.